This T cell receptor (beta chain) was sequenced in a study of blood T cell repertoires in COVID-19. At the level of the study: T cells, B-cell-depleted T cells, or PBMCs supplied cDNA or gDNA.

Methods used by the authors: From reference gene primer amplification, estimates of nucleated cell counts were derived. TCRdb's copy holds only in-frame clones and misses some; the assay was immunoSEQ multiplex PCR. The DNA was the basis for D and trimming; V, J and clone size are from that table. The table has 140,000 to 150,000 clones, around 88% seen once. The receptor comes from a man in his sixties with active or convalescent COVID-19. The sequenced sample consisted of peripheral blood.

The CDR3 is CASSVQGGGYGELFF. The DNA for the CDR3 is TGTGCCAGTAGTGTCCAGGGGGGCGGATACGGGGAGCTGTTTTTT. The chain is built from TRBV19 and TRBJ2-2; D is perhaps TRBD1 (7 bases). Germline V CDR1 and CDR2: LNHDA, SQIVND (reference sequence). The CDR3 is made up of 15 amino acids. Trimming left V 5 bases short and J 7 bases short, with 17 bases between.